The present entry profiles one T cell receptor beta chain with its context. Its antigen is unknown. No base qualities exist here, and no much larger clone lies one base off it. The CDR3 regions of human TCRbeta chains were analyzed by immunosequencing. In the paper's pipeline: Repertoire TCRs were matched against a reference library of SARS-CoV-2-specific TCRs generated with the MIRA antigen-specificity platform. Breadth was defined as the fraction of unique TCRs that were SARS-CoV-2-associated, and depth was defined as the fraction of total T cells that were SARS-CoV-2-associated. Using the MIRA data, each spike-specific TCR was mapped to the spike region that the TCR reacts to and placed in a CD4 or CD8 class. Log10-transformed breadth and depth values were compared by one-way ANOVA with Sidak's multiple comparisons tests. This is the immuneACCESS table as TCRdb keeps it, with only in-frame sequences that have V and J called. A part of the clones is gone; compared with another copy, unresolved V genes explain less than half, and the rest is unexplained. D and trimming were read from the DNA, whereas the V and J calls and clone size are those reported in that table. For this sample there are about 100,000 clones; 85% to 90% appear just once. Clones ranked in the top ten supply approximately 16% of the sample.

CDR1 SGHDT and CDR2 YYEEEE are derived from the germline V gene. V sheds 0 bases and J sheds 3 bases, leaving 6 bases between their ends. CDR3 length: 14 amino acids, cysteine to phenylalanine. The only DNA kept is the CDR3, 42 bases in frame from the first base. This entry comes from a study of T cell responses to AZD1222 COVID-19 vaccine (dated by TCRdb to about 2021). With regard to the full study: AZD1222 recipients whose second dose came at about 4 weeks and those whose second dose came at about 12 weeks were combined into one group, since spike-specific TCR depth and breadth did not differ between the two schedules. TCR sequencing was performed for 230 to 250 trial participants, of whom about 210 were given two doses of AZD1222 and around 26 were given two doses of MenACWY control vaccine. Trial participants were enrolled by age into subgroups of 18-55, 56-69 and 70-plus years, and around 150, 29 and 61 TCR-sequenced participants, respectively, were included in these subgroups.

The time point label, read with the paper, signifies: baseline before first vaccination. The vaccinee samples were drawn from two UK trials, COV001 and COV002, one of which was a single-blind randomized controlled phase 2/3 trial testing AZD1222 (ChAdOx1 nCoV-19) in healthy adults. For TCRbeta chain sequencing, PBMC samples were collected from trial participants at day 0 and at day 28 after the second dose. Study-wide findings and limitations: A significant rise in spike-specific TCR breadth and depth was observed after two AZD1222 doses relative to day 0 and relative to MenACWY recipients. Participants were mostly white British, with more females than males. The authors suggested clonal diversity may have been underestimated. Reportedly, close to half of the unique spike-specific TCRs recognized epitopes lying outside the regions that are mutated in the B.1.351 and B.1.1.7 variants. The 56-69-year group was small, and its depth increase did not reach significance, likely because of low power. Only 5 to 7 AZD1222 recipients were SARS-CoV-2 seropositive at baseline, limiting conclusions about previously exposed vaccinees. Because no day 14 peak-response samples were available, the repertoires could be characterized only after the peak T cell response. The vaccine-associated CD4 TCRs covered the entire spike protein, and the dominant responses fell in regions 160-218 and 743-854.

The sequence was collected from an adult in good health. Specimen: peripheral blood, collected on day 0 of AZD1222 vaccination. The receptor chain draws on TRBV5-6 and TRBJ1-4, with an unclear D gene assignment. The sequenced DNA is TGTGCCAGCAGCTTGGGAACAGCTAATGAAAAACTGTTTTTT. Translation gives CASSLGTANEKLFF. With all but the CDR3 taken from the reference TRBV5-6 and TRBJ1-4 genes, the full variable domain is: DAGVTQSPTHLIKTRGQQVTLRCSPKSGHDTVSWYQQALGQGPQFIFQYYEEEERQRGNFPDRFSGHQFPNYSSELNVNALLLGDSALYLCASSLGTANEKLFFGSGTQLSVL.